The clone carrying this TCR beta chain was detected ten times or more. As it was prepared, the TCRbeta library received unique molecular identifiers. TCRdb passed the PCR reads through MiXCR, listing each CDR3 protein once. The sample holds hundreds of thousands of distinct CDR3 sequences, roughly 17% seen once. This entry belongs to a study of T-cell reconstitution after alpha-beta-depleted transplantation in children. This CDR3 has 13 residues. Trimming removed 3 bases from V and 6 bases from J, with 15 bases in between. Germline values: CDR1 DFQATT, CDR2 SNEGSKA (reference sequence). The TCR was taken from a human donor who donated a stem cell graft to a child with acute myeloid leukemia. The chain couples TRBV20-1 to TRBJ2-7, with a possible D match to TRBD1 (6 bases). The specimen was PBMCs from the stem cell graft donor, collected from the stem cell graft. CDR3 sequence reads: CSASTGKGGEQYV. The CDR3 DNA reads TGCAGTGCTAGTACAGGGAAGGGTGGCGAGCAGTACGTC.